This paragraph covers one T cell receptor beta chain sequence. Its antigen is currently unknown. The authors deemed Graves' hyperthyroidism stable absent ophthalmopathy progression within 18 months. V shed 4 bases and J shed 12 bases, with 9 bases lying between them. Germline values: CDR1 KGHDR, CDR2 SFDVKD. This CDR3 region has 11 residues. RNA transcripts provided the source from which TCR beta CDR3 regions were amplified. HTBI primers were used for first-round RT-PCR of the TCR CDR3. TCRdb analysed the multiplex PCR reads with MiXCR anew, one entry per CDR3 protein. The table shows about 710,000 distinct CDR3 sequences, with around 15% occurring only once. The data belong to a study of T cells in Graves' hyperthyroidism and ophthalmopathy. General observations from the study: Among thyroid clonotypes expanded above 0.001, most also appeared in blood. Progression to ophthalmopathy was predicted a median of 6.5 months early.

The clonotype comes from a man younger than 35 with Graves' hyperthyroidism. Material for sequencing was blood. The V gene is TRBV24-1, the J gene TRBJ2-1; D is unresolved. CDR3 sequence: CATSDPVVQFF. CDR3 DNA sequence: TGTGCCACCAGTGACCCCGTCGTGCAGTTCTTC.